This section outlines one T cell receptor (beta chain) sequence together with its context. This entry is derived from a study of blood T cell repertoires in COVID-19. Study in general: Both acute and convalescent COVID-19 samples were obtained from the United States, Italy and Spain. Sample material is recorded as cDNA or gDNA derived from T cells, B-cell-depleted T cells, or PBMCs.

The J segment lost 5 bases and the V segment lost 0 bases, leaving 8 bases of the junction unmatched. Germline assignment: CDR1 MNHEY and CDR2 SMNVEV (reference sequence). This CDR3 has 18 residues. In the original processing: Reference gene primers were amplified, and this amplification served to estimate nucleated cell counts. Repertoires were generated with immunoSEQ multiplex PCR, while TCRdb's copy carries only in-frame clones and drops some. V and J calls and clone size are those listed in that table; D and trimming were worked out from the DNA. The sample includes about 210,000 clones, 80% to 90% of them seen just once.

The source material was peripheral blood. The gene calls are TRBV27 and TRBJ2-2; 11 bases match TRBD2. The receptor was isolated from a man aged 45-60 years with active or convalescent COVID-19. CDR3 nucleotide sequence: TGTGCCAGCAGTTTATCGCACCTAGCGGGAGGTAATACCGGGGAGCTGTTTTTT. Translation: CASSLSHLAGGNTGELFF.